What follows is one T cell receptor (beta chain) and its context. Assay used: immunoSEQ multiplex PCR; TCRdb lists only in-frame clones, some missing. The sample has over 150,000 clones, just over 90% seen once. This specimen belongs to a study of T cell responses to AZD1222 COVID-19 vaccine. V was trimmed by 4 bases and J by 0 bases, leaving 8 bases between them. Germline loops: CDR1 SGDLS, CDR2 YYNGEE. The CDR3 consists of 14 residues. The receptor comes from an adult who received the AZD1222 COVID-19 vaccine. The sample was peripheral blood, taken 28 days after the second AZD1222 dose. The gene calls are TRBV9 and TRBJ1-3; D is undetermined. CDR3 amino acids: CASSPLSSGNTIYF. The CDR3 DNA follows: TGTGCCAGCAGCCCCTTGAGCTCTGGAAACACCATATATTTT.